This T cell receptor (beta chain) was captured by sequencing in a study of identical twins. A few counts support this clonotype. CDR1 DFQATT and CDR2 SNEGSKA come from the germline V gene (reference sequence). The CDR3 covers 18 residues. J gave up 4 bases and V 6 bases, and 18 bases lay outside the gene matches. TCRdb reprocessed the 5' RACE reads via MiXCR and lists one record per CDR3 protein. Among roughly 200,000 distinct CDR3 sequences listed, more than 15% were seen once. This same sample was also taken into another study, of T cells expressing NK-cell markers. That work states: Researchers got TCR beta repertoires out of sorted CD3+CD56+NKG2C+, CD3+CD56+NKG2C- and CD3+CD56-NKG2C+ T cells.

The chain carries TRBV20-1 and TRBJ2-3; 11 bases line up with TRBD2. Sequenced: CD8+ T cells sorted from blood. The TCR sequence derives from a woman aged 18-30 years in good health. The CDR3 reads CSAPDTSGSYPSSDTQYF. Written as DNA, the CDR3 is TGCAGTGCCCCGGATACTAGCGGGAGCTACCCTAGTTCAGATACGCAGTATTTT.